This TCR beta chain comes out of a study of blood T cell repertoires in COVID-19. Under the authors' procedure: Reference gene primer amplification gave nucleated cell count estimates. Measured with immunoSEQ multiplex PCR; TCRdb has only the in-frame clones, and not every one. From that table come the V and J calls and clone size; the DNA was used to work out D and trimming. The profile shows some 200,000 clones, around 87% of them singletons. This CDR3 has 14 residues. The V segment lost 5 bases and the J segment 3 bases; nucleotides outside the gene matches: 3. The V gene's germline CDR1 is SGHTA and CDR2 FQGNSA.

The receptor was isolated from a man between 18 and 29 years old with active or convalescent COVID-19. This sequence joins TRBV7-2 and TRBJ1-4; the match to TRBD1 covers 7 bases. What was sequenced was peripheral blood. The CDR3 DNA sequence: TGTGCCAGCAGCGTCGACAGGGCTAATGAAAAACTGTTTTTT. Residues: CASSVDRANEKLFF.